Listed here is a single T cell receptor (beta chain). In the original workflow: It was from reference gene primer amplification that nucleated cell counts were estimated. Repertoires were generated with immunoSEQ multiplex PCR, while TCRdb's copy carries only in-frame clones and drops some. The DNA was the basis for D and trimming; V, J and clone size are from that table. This sample has about 270,000 clones, with around 90% found just once. This specimen belongs to a study of blood T cell repertoires in COVID-19. At the level of the study: Both acute and convalescent COVID-19 samples were obtained from the United States, Italy and Spain. T cells, B-cell-depleted T cells, or PBMCs provided the cDNA or gDNA that served as material.

Recovered status applied to Cohort 3 donors who had two consecutive negative PCRs. It also applied to those with clearance or with symptom resolution. Looked up from germline, CDR1 is SGDLS and CDR2 is YYNGEE. The CDR3 sequence is 15 residues long. V shed 4 bases and J 5 bases; nucleotides not matched to a gene: 11. This receptor was taken from a woman in her 30s who had recovered from COVID-19. The V and J genes are TRBV9 and TRBJ1-1; 7 bases are a match to TRBD1. The source material was PBMCs or T cells enriched from blood (not recorded which). Here the CDR3 reads CASSPVTGAKTEAFF. The CDR3 DNA sequence: TGTGCCAGCAGCCCGGTTACAGGGGCTAAGACTGAAGCTTTCTTT.